The rows below give T cell receptor beta chains drawn from one sample of a study of blood T cell repertoires in COVID-19. Repertoires were generated with immunoSEQ multiplex PCR, while TCRdb's copy carries only in-frame clones and drops some. This sample has 90,000 to 100,000 clones; 75% to 90% occur once, and the top ten carry more than 1.5%. The specimen sequenced was peripheral blood. The receptors were gathered from a man older than 75 with acute or convalescent COVID-19. Each CDR3 is given with its conserved first and last residue. The D gene is left open where the match is weak. Clone size appears in some rows only: once, few, many, or a class for an expanded clone.

V gene	J gene	clone size	D gene	CDR3 DNA	CDR3 protein
TRBV9	TRBJ2-3	few	TRBD2	TGTGCCAGCAGCGTAGGGACTAGCGGCACAGATACGCAGTATTTT	CASSVGTSGTDTQYF
TRBV7-8	TRBJ2-3	NA	TRBD2	TGTGCCAGCAGCTTAGTTTCAGCGGGAGGAGATACGCAGTATTTT	CASSLVSAGGDTQYF
TRBV28	TRBJ2-2	NA	TRBD1	TGTGCCAGCATCCAAGGGACAGGGTTGAGGACCGGGGAGCTGTTTTTT	CASIQGTGLRTGELFF
TRBV5-4	TRBJ2-1	NA	TRBD2	TGTGCCAGCAGCTTGGCCGGTAGAACTGGGACTAGCGGGAGAGGGAATGAGCAGTTCTTC	CASSLAGRTGTSGRGNEQFF
TRBV28	TRBJ1-4	NA	NA	TGTGCCAGCAGTCCCACCCTATCCCCAGGAGAAAAACTGTTTTTT	CASSPTLSPGEKLFF
TRBV9	TRBJ2-1	NA	TRBD2	TGTGCCAGCAGCCACCCTAAAACCGGGGAGCGGGGCTACAATGAGCAGTTCTTC	CASSHPKTGERGYNEQFF
TRBV2	TRBJ2-3	NA	NA	TGTGCCAGCAGGGCGGGAAATACGCAGTATTTT	CASRAGNTQYF
TRBV6-5	TRBJ1-1	few	TRBD1	TGTGCCAGCAGTCTAGACAGGGACACTGAAGCTTTCTTT	CASSLDRDTEAFF
TRBV24-1	TRBJ1-2	NA	NA	TGTGCCACCAGTGATTCGCAGGGATTCTATGGCTACACCTTC	CATSDSQGFYGYTF
TRBV19	TRBJ2-2	once	NA	TGTGCCACCGCGACCGGGAGTGGTACCGGGGAGCTGTTTTTT	CATATGSGTGELFF
TRBV6-5	TRBJ1-3	NA	NA	TGTGCCAGCAGCCGTGGAGTCTCTGGAAACACCATATATTTT	CASSRGVSGNTIYF
TRBV2	TRBJ2-5	NA	NA	TGTGCCAGCAGTCCAGAGGTAGCCCGGTACTTC	CASSPEVARYF
TRBV24-1	TRBJ2-2	NA	NA	TGTGCCACCGCGGGGGCCAGCACCGGGGAGCTGTTTTTT	CATAGASTGELFF
TRBV18	TRBJ1-1	NA	NA	TGTGCCAGCTCACCTATAACCAACAGGTTCCCCCGCGGTGAAGCTTTCTTT	CASSPITNRFPRGEAFF
TRBV3-1/TRBV3-2	TRBJ2-2	NA	NA	TGTGCCAGCCGCTGGGGAGACGGGGAGCTGTTTTTT	CASRWGDGELFF
TRBV5-1	TRBJ2-3	once	NA	TGCGCCAGCAGCTTCAATACGCAGTATTTT	CASSFNTQYF
TRBV6-5	TRBJ2-1	NA	TRBD2	TGTGCCAGCAGTCAGACTAGCGGGGGCTACAATGAGCAGTTCTTC	CASSQTSGGYNEQFF
TRBV29-1	TRBJ2-7	NA	TRBD2	TGCAGCGTTGGCGCTAGCGGGAGTGAAGAGCAGTACTTC	CSVGASGSEEQYF
TRBV15	TRBJ2-3	NA	TRBD2	TGTGCCACCAGCGCCCGGACGGGACTAGCGGGGCGCACAGATACGCAGTATTTT	CATSARTGLAGRTDTQYF
TRBV29-1	TRBJ2-5	NA	TRBD2	TGCAGCGTTGTACTAGCGGGGCAAGAGACCCAGTACTTC	CSVVLAGQETQYF
TRBV19	TRBJ2-1	NA	TRBD1	TGTGCCAGTAGTAGGGACAGGGGGAACAACAATGAGCAGTTCTTC	CASSRDRGNNNEQFF
TRBV3-1/TRBV3-2	TRBJ2-3	NA	TRBD2	TGTGCCAGCAGCCGGGGGGGAAGCACAGATACGCAGTATTTT	CASSRGGSTDTQYF
TRBV6-6	TRBJ1-1	NA	TRBD1	TGTGCCAGCAGTTACGGACAGGGAATGGGTCAGACTGAAGCTTTCTTT	CASSYGQGMGQTEAFF
TRBV28	TRBJ2-7	few	NA	TGTGCCAGCAGTTTAAGTGCCGGGTCCTACGAGCAGTACTTC	CASSLSAGSYEQYF
TRBV6-2/TRBV6-3	TRBJ1-1	NA	NA	TGTGCCAGCAGTTTACAGGTTTTGACTGAAGCTTTCTTT	CASSLQVLTEAFF
TRBV4-2	TRBJ1-3	NA	NA	TGTGCCAGCAGCCAGGGGGCGCAGGTCGGTGGAAACACCATATATTTT	CASSQGAQVGGNTIYF
TRBV2	TRBJ1-4	few	TRBD1	TGTGCCAGCCGACAGGGTGAAAAACTGTTTTTT	CASRQGEKLFF
TRBV27	TRBJ2-1	NA	TRBD1	TGTGCCAGCAGTTTAGAGGGGGCCGGTGTGAGCTACAATGAGCAGTTCTTC	CASSLEGAGVSYNEQFF